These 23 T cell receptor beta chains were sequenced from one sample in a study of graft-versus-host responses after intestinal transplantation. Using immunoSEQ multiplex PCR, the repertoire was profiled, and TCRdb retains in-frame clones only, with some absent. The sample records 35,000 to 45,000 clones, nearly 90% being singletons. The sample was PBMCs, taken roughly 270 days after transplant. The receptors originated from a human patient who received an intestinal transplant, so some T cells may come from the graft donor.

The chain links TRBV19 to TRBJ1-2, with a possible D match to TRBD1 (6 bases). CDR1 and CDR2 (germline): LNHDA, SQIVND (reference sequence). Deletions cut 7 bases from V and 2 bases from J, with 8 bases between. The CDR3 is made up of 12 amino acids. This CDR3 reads CASNRENYGYTF. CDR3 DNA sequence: TGTGCCAGTAACAGGGAGAACTATGGCTACACCTTC.

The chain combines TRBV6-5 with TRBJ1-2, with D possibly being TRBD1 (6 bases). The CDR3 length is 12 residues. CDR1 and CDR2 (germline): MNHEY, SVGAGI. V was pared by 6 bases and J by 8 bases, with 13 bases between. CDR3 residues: CASRNSGDGYTF. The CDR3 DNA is TGTGCCAGCAGAAATTCAGGGGACGGCTACACCTTC.

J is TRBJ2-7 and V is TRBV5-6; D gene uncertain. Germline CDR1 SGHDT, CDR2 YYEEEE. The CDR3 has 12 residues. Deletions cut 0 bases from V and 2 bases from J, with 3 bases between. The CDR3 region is CASSLATYEQYF. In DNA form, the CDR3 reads TGTGCCAGCAGCTTGGCCACCTACGAGCAGTACTTC. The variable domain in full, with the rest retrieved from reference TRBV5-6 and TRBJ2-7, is DAGVTQSPTHLIKTRGQQVTLRCSPKSGHDTVSWYQQALGQGPQFIFQYYEEEERQRGNFPDRFSGHQFPNYSSELNVNALLLGDSALYLCASSLATYEQYFGPGTRLTVT.

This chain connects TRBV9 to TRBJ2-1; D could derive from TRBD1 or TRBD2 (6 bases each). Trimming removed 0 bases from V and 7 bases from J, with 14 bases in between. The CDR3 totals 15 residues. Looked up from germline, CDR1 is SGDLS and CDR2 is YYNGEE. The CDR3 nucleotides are TGTGCCAGCAGCGTAGGGGGGGCGGTCCTGAATGAGCAGTTCTTC. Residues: CASSVGGAVLNEQFF.

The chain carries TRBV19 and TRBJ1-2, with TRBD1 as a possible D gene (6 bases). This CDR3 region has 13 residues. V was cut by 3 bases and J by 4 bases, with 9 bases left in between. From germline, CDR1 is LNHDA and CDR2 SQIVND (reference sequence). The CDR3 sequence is CASSIGGAYGYTF. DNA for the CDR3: TGTGCCAGTAGTATCGGGGGGGCCTATGGCTACACCTTC. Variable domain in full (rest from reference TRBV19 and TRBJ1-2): DGGITQSPKYLFRKEGQNVTLSCEQNLNHDAMYWYRQDPGQGLRLIYYSQIVNDFQKGDIAEGYSVSREKKESFPLTVTSAQKNPTAFYLCASSIGGAYGYTFGSGTRLTVV.

This CDR3 is CASRQTQYF. The CDR3 DNA follows: TGTGCCAGCAGACAGACCCAGTACTTC. The chain recombines TRBV6-5 with TRBJ2-5; D not certain. The CDR3 is 9 residues long. V lost 6 bases, J lost 6 bases, and 2 bases lay in between. CDR1 is MNHEY and CDR2 is SVGAGI in the germline V gene.

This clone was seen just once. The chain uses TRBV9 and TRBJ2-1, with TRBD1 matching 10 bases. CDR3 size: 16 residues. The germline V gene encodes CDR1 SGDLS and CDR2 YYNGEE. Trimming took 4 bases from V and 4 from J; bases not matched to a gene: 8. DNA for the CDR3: TGTGCCAGCAGCACGATGGGACAGGGGACTTACAATGAGCAGTTCTTC. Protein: CASSTMGQGTYNEQFF.

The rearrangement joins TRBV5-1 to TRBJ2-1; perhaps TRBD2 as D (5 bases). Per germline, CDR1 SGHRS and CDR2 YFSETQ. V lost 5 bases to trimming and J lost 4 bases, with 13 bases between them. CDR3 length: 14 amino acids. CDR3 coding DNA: TGCGCCAGCAGGGACTCTTCCTTTTACAATGAGCAGTTCTTC. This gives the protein CASRDSSFYNEQFF.

This CDR3 reads CASSVGRTGGFGGYTF. In nucleotides, the CDR3 is TGTGCCAGCAGCGTAGGCCGGACAGGGGGATTCGGTGGCTACACCTTC. This chain links TRBV9 with TRBJ1-2, with TRBD1 identical over 10 bases. Germline V gene sequence: CDR1 SGDLS, CDR2 YYNGEE. The V segment lost 0 bases and the J segment 7 bases; nucleotides outside the gene matches: 9. There are 16 residues in the CDR3.

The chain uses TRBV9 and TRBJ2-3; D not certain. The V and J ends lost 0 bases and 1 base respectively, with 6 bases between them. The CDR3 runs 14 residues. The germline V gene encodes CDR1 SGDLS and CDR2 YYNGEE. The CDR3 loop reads CASSVAPGTDTQYF. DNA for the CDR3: TGTGCCAGCAGCGTAGCGCCTGGCACAGATACGCAGTATTTT.

The chain's CDR3 is CASSLSSGANVLTF. The CDR3 DNA follows: TGTGCCAGCAGCTTGAGCTCTGGGGCCAACGTCCTGACTTTC. The rearrangement links TRBV7-9 to TRBJ2-6; D is unresolved. The germline CDR1 and CDR2 sequences are SEHNR and FQNEAQ (reference sequence). V was trimmed by 3 bases and J by 0 bases, leaving 3 bases between them. The CDR3 is 14 residues long.

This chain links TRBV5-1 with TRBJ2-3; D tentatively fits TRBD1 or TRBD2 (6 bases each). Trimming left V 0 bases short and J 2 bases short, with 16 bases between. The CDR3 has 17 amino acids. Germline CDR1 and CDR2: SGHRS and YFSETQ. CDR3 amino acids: CASSLEFMGGLTDTQYF. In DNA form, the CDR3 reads TGCGCCAGCAGCTTGGAGTTTATGGGGGGCCTCACAGATACGCAGTATTTT.

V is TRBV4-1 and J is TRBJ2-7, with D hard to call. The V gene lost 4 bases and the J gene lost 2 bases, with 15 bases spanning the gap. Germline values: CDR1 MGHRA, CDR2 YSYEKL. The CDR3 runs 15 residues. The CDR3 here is CASSPGQAPTYEQYF. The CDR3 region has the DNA TGCGCCAGCAGCCCGGGCCAGGCTCCTACCTACGAGCAGTACTTC.

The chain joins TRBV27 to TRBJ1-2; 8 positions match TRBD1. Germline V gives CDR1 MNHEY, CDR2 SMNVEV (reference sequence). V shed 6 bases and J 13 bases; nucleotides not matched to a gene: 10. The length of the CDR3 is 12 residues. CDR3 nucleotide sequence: TGTGCCAGCAGGCCCGCAGGGGGCTTCCTCACCTTC. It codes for CASRPAGGFLTF.

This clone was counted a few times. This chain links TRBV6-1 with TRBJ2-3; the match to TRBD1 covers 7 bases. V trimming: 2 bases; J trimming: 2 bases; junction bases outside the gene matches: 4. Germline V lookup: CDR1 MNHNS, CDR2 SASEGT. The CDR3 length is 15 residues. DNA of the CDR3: TGTGCCAGCAGTGAAAGGGACAGACTCACAGATACGCAGTATTTT. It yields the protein CASSERDRLTDTQYF.

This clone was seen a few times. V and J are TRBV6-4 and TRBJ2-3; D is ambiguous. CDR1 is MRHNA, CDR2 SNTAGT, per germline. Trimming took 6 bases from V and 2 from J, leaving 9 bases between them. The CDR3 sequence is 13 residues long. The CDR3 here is CASSPSNTDTQYF. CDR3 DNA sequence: TGTGCCAGCAGCCCGAGTAACACAGATACGCAGTATTTT.

The CDR3 DNA reads TGCGCCAGCAGCTACCTCTCTAGCCTATACACCTACGAGCAGTACTTC. Protein: CASSYLSSLYTYEQYF. The V call is TRBV4-1, the J call TRBJ2-7; D possibly corresponds to TRBD2 (5 bases). Germline-derived CDR1 and CDR2 are MGHRA and YSYEKL. V lost 5 bases and J 2 bases, leaving 19 bases between the germline ends. The CDR3 loop spans 16 amino acids.

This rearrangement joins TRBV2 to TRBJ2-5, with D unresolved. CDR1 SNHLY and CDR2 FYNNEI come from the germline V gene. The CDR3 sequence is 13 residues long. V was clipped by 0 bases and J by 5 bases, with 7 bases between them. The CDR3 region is CASSEAWAETQYF. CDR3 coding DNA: TGTGCCAGCAGTGAAGCGTGGGCGGAGACCCAGTACTTC.

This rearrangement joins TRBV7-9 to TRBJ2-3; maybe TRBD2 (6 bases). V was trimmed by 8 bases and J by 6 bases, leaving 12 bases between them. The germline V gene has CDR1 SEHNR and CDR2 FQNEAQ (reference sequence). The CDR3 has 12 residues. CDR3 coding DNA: TGTGCCAGCGGACCGGGGGTGGATACGCAGTATTTT. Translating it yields CASGPGVDTQYF. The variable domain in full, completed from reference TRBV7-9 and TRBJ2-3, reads DTGVSQNPRHKITKRGQNVTFRCDPISEHNRLYWYRQTLGQGPEFLTYFQNEAQLEKSRLLSDRFSAERPKGSFSTLEIQRTEQGDSAMYLCASGPGVDTQYFGPGTRLTVL.

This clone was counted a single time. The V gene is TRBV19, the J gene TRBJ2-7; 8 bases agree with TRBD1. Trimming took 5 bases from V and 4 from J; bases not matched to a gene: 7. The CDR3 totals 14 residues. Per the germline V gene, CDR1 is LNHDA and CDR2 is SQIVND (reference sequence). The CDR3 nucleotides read TGTGCCAGTAGTCCGACAGGGGAGAAATACGAGCAGTACTTC. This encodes CASSPTGEKYEQYF.

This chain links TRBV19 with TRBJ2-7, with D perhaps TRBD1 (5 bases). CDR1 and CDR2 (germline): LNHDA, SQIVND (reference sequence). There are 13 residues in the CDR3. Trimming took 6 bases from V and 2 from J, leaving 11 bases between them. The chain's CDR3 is CASSLDTTYEQYF. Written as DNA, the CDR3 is TGTGCCAGTAGCTTGGACACCACCTACGAGCAGTACTTC.

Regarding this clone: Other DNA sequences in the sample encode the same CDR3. The CDR3 region is CASSVAPSSYNEQFF. Here the CDR3 DNA reads TGTGCCAGCAGCGTAGCCCCCAGCTCCTACAATGAGCAGTTCTTC. V gene TRBV9 combines with J gene TRBJ2-1; D is undetermined. Per the germline V gene, CDR1 is SGDLS and CDR2 is YYNGEE. The ends were cut back, 0 bases at V and 0 bases at J, with 7 bases in the middle. This CDR3 region has 15 residues.

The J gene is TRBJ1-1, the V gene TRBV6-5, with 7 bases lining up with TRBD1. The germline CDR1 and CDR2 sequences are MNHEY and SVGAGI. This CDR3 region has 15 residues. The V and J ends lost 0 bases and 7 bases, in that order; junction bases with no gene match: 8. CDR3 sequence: CASSYSRGGAGEAFF. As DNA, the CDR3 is TGTGCCAGCAGTTACTCAAGAGGGGGCGCAGGTGAAGCTTTCTTT.